This TCR beta chain was observed in a study of CD8 T cells in Susac syndrome (dated by TCRdb to about 2019). About the investigation overall: The study used repertoire sequencing to test whether antigen drove CD8+ T cell activation and differentiation in Susac syndrome.

RNA was extracted with the RNeasy kit and roughly 0.45 to 1 ug was reverse transcribed using random hexamers. The immunoSEQ multiplex PCR assay, which covers 54 Vbeta and 13 Jbeta segments, was used to amplify TCR beta CDR3 regions. PCR amplification bias was corrected using a synthetic template baseline for primer optimization and computational correction. In the authors' own workflow: Reads were annotated to V, D and J genes per IMGT and analyzed with immunoSEQ Analyzer, keeping only productive sequences. Clonality was computed as one minus Shannon entropy normalized by log2 of the number of productive unique sequences. For each patient and control, public and private clones were evaluated within the 100 most prevalent clones. A clone was defined as Susac-specific if it was absent from the healthy and MS cohorts, from some 1,100 published viral clones and from other ImmuneACCESS disease sequences. TCRdb reworked the public reads: Q25 trimming with fastp, MiXCR clone assembly, productive beta chains retained. A single entry per CDR3 protein holds the most common genes and DNA from its merged rows. The V and J calls follow TCRdb's processing rather than the paper's. The sample yields some 190,000 distinct CDR3 sequences; 90% to 95% were counted once. The ten largest clones represent approximately 0.1% of the sample.

Broad study findings and their caveats: The number of individuals in the TCR sequencing and HLA analysis was recognized as being relatively small.

Taken from cysteine to phenylalanine, the CDR3 has 13 residues. The sequence is cut down to CDR3 DNA, 39 bases in frame from base 1. CDR1 SQVTM and CDR2 ANQGSEA were looked up in the germline V gene. Relative to germline, V is 8 bases shorter and J is 4 bases shorter, with 17 bases between their ends. This clonotype occurred once. This receptor's antigen is unknown. One base away there is no much larger clone; base qualities are not given. On its own, one read is weak support. High-throughput TCR beta sequencing profiled peripheral blood CD8+ and CD4+ T cells from healthy donors, Susac syndrome patients and multiple sclerosis patients. The healthy donors served as controls matched for age and sex. Bulk CD8+ and CD4+ T cells were purified by magnetic negative isolation, whereas CD8+ TEMRA cells were enriched by FACS. Blood was collected in EDTA tubes and processed within 24 hours, with PBMCs isolated through density gradient centrifugation. PBMCs destined for TCR sequencing were cryopreserved in liquid nitrogen and later thawed in a 37 °C water bath. The sorted or isolated CD4+, CD8+ and CD8+ TEMRA cells had a purity of 90% or higher.

This TCR derives from a human donor in good health. Recombination connected TRBV29-1 to TRBJ1-1, with no confident D gene call. Sample: CD4+ T cells from PBMCs. The CDR3 protein sequence reads: CSSSRAWGTEAFF. The bases read TGCAGCTCGTCCCGGGCCTGGGGCACTGAAGCTTTCTTT.